This T cell receptor beta chain stems from a study of technical replicates of blood from several donors (dated by TCRdb to about 2017). Turning to this clone: Its antigen is currently not known. The record has no base qualities; no much larger clone is one base away.

The library was obtained by the immunoSEQ multiplex PCR assay. Here the immuneACCESS table is served through TCRdb, limited to in-frame sequences with V and J called. Missing clones are a known gap in these copies; in checked studies unresolved V genes cover under half, and the rest lacks a known reason. This sample is represented by 70,000 or so clones; 80% to 90% of them were singletons. The ten biggest clones cover 4% to 5% of the sample. The CDR3 spans 15 residues, from the cysteine through the phenylalanine. The entry retains the CDR3 DNA only, 45 bases that are in frame from base 1. From a lookup of the germline V gene, CDR1 and CDR2 are SGDLS and YYNGEE. V has 0 bases trimmed and J has 8 bases trimmed; junction bases matching no gene number 9.

Rearrangement joined TRBV9 to TRBJ1-2, with 8 central nucleotides matching TRBD1. Specimen: PBMCs. The clonotype was recovered from a human donor in good health. Some clones in this sample may be carry-over from other donors' samples. Here is the DNA: TGTGCCAGCAGCGTAGAGGGATATGACAGGGGAGGCTACACCTTC. Protein translation: CASSVEGYDRGGYTF.